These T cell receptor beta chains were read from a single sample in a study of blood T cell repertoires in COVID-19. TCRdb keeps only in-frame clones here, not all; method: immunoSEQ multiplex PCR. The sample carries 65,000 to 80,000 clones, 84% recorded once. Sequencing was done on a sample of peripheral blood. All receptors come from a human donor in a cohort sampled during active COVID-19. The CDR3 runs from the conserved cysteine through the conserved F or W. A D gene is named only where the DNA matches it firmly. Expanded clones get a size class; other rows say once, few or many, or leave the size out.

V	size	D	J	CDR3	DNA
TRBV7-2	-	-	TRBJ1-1	CASSLAGGPGGMNTEAFF	TGTGCCAGCAGCTTAGCCGGGGGGCCGGGAGGTATGAACACTGAAGCTTTCTTT
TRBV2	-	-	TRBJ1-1	CASSVTGKKSTEAFF	TGTGCCAGCAGTGTAACAGGGAAAAAATCGACTGAAGCTTTCTTT
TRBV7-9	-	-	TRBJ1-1	CASSPLRGGNTEAFF	TGTGCCAGCAGCCCACTGCGGGGGGGGAACACTGAAGCTTTCTTT
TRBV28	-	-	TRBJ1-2	CASSLTGFSYGYTF	TGTGCCAGCAGTTTGACAGGTTTCAGCTATGGCTACACCTTC
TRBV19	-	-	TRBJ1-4	CASSIGAGKLFF	TGTGCCAGTAGTATAGGGGCGGGAAAACTGTTTTTT
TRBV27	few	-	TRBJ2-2	CASRRGRGPDGELFF	TGTGCCAGCAGGCGGGGCCGGGGCCCGGATGGGGAGCTGTTTTTT
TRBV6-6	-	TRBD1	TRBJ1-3	CASSLERPGQGPGNTIYF	TGTGCCAGCAGTCTTGAAAGACCGGGACAGGGACCTGGAAACACCATATATTTT
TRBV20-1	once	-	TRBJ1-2	CSANRVGYTF	TGCAGTGCAAACCGGGTCGGCTACACCTTC
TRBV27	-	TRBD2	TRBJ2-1	CASSLAGGPNNEQFF	TGTGCCAGCAGTTTAGCGGGAGGCCCAAACAATGAGCAGTTCTTC
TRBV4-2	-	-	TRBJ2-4	CASSQDEGAKNIQYF	TGTGCCAGCAGCCAAGATGAGGGAGCCAAAAACATTCAGTACTTC
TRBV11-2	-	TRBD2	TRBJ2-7	CASSLGRASGIGYEQYF	TGTGCCAGCAGCTTAGGTCGCGCTAGCGGGATCGGGTACGAGCAGTACTTC
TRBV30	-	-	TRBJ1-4	CAWSVGPLEKLFF	TGTGCCTGGAGTGTTGGGCCCCTCGAAAAACTGTTTTTT
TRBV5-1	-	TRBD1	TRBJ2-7	CASTSGTGSYEQYF	TGCGCCAGCACCTCCGGGACAGGGTCCTACGAGCAGTACTTC
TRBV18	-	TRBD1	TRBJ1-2	CASSPPSSGQVNYGYTF	TGTGCCAGCTCACCCCCCTCATCCGGACAGGTCAACTATGGCTACACCTTC
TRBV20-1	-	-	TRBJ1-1	CSASIFFTRGDTEAFF	TGCAGTGCTAGTATATTCTTCACCAGGGGAGACACTGAAGCTTTCTTT
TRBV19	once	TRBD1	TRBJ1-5	CASSGRDRGNQPQHF	TGTGCCAGTAGCGGCCGGGACAGGGGCAATCAGCCCCAGCATTTT
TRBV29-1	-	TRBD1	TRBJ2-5	CSVDTGVGETQYF	TGCAGCGTTGATACAGGGGTGGGGGAGACCCAGTACTTC
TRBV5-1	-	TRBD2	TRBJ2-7	CASSPRGAGGSEQYF	TGCGCCAGCAGCCCCCGAGGAGCGGGAGGTTCCGAGCAGTACTTC
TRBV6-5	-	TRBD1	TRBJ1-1	CASSWGQQNTEAFF	TGTGCCAGCAGTTGGGGACAGCAGAACACTGAAGCTTTCTTT
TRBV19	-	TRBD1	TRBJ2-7	CASSGTGTATSYEQYF	TGTGCCAGTAGTGGCACCGGGACAGCTACATCCTACGAGCAGTACTTC
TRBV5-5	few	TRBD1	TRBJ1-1	CASSFLVTGGTEAFF	TGTGCCAGCAGCTTTTTGGTGACAGGGGGAACTGAAGCTTTCTTT
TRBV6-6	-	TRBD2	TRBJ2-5	CASRTEPGGYQETQYF	TGTGCCAGCAGAACCGAGCCGGGGGGGTACCAAGAGACCCAGTACTTC
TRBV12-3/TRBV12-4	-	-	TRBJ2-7	CASSILTYEQYF	TGTGCCAGCAGTATACTAACCTACGAGCAGTACTTC
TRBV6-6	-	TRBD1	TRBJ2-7	CASSYPGQANYEQYF	TGTGCCAGCAGTTACCCTGGACAGGCGAACTACGAGCAGTACTTC